Below are 9 T cell receptor beta chains sequenced from a single sample in a study of cytomegalovirus exposure and HLA in healthy donors. The PCR contained 60 Vbeta and 13 Jbeta primers. Generated by immunoSEQ multiplex PCR, the TCRdb table keeps only in-frame clones and is missing some. The sample has about 140,000 clones, just under 85% seen once. Sample: PBMCs. These receptor sequences come from a man in his thirties or forties in good health and CMV-seropositive.

V gene TRBV2 combines with J gene TRBJ2-5, with TRBD2 identical over 14 bases. The CDR3 sequence is 16 residues long. Germline-derived CDR1 and CDR2 are SNHLY and FYNNEI. J gave up 2 bases and V 4 bases, and 3 bases lay outside the gene matches. In nucleotides, the CDR3 is TGTGCCAGCAGTGGGAGACTAGCGGGAGGGCAAGAGACCCAGTACTTC. Translating it yields CASSGRLAGGQETQYF.

This chain uses TRBV11-2 with TRBJ2-7, with D tentatively TRBD1 (6 bases). Germline-derived CDR1 and CDR2 are SGHAT and FQNNGV. The CDR3 covers 14 residues. With 6 bases removed from V and 4 bases from J, the gap between germline ends came to 16 bases. The CDR3 region is CASRAEDSIYEQYF. DNA of the CDR3: TGTGCCAGCAGGGCCGAGGACAGTATTTACGAGCAGTACTTC.

The chain joins TRBV5-1 to TRBJ2-7; TRBD1 might be the D (6 bases). The germline V gene encodes CDR1 SGHRS and CDR2 YFSETQ. This CDR3 has 16 residues. V lost 1 base and J lost 4, with 18 bases in between. CDR3 nucleotide sequence: TGCGCCAGCAGCTTGAGGGTCTGGACAGAGGGGTACGAGCAGTACTTC. Translation gives CASSLRVWTEGYEQYF.

This clone was observed a handful of times. CDR3 sequence reads: CASSFGQGGAGNTIYF. CDR3 bases: TGTGCCAGCAGCTTTGGACAGGGAGGAGCTGGAAACACCATATATTTT. The genes are TRBV7-2 and TRBJ1-3; TRBD1 agrees at 8 bases. The CDR3 runs 16 residues. Per the germline V gene, CDR1 is SGHTA and CDR2 is FQGNSA. Trimming cost V 3 bases and J 2 bases; bases outside gene matches: 6.

V is TRBV27 and J is TRBJ1-2; D not certain. Germline CDR1 and CDR2: MNHEY and SMNVEV (reference sequence). V was cut by 6 bases and J by 4 bases, with 15 bases left in between. CDR3 size: 14 residues. The CDR3 sequence is CASSPHQATYGYTF. The CDR3 region has the DNA TGTGCCAGCAGCCCTCATCAAGCCACCTATGGCTACACCTTC.

As regards this clone: At the DNA level, this CDR3 is encoded by other sequences in the same sample as well. The rearrangement uses TRBV5-4 and TRBJ2-3; 7 bases are a match to TRBD1. V lost 5 bases to trimming and J lost 4 bases; unmatched junction nucleotides: 4. The germline gives CDR1 SGHNT, CDR2 YYREEE (reference sequence). There are 13 residues in the CDR3. The chain's CDR3 is CASSSTGSDTQYF. CDR3 coding DNA: TGTGCCAGCAGTTCGACAGGGTCAGATACGCAGTATTTT.

This clone was seen only once. The genes are TRBV30 and TRBJ1-5, with D tentatively TRBD1 (6 bases). Trimming removed 6 bases at V and 4 bases at J, with 13 bases between. The CDR3 is 13 amino acids. Germline values: CDR1 GTSNPN, CDR2 SVGIG (reference sequence). CDR3 protein: CACQGSGNQPQHF. The CDR3 nucleotides read TGTGCCTGCCAGGGGTCTGGGAATCAGCCCCAGCATTTT.

As regards this clone: At the DNA level, this CDR3 is encoded by other sequences in the same sample as well. The chain is built from TRBV19 and TRBJ1-1; maybe TRBD1 (5 bases). Germline V CDR1 and CDR2: LNHDA, SQIVND (reference sequence). Trimming shortened V by 3 bases and J by 1 base, and 6 bases separated the two germline ends. This CDR3 contains 13 residues. CDR3 amino acids: CASSIGQNTEAFF. CDR3 DNA sequence: TGTGCCAGTAGTATCGGACAGAACACTGAAGCTTTCTTT.

This clone occurred a few times. The chain recombines TRBV29-1 with TRBJ2-2, with 8 bases identical to TRBD1. Looked up from germline, CDR1 is SQVTM and CDR2 is ANQGSEA. The CDR3 covers 15 residues. V gave up 7 bases and J gave up 4 bases; unmatched junction bases: 11. CDR3 in amino acids: CSALDRGAFTGELFF. The CDR3, as DNA: TGCAGCGCCTTAGACAGGGGCGCGTTCACCGGGGAGCTGTTTTTT.